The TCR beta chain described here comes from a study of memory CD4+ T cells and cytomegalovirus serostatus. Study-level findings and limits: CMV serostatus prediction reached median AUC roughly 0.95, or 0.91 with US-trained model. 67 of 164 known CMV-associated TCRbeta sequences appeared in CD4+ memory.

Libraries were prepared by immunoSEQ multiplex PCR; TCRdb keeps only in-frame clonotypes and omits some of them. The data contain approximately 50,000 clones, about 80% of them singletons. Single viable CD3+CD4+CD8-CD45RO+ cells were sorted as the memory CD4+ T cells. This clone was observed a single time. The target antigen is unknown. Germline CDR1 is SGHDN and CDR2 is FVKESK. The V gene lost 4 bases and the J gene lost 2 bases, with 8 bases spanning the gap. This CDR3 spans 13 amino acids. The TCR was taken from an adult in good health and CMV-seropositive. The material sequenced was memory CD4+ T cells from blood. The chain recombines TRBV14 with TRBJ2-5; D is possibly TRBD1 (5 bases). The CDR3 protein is CASSPRVQETQYF. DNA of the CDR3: TGTGCCAGCAGCCCCAGGGTGCAAGAGACCCAGTACTTC.